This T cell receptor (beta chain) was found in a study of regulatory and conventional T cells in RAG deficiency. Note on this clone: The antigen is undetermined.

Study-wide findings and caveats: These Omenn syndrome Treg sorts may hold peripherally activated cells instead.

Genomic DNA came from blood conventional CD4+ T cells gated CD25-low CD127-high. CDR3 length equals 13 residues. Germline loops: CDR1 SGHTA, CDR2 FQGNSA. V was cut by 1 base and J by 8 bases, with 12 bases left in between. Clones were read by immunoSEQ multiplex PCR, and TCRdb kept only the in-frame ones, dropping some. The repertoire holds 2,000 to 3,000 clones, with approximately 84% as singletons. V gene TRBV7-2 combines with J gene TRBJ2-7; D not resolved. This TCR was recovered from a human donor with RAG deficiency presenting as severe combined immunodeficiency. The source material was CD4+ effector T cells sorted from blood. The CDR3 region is CASSLGVAPKQYF. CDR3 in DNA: TGTGCCAGCAGCTTAGGTGTAGCCCCCAAGCAGTACTTC.